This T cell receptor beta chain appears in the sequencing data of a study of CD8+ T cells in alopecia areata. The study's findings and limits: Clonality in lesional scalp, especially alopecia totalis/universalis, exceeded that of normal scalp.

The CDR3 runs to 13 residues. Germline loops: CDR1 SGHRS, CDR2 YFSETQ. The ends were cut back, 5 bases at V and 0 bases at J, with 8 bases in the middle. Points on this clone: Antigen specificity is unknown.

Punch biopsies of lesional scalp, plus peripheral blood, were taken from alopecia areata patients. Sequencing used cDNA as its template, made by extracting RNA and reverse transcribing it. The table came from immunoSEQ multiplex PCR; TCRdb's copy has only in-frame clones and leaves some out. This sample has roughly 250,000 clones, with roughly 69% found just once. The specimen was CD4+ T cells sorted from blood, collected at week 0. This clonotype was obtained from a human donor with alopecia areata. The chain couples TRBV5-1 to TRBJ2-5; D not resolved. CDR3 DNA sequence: TGCGCCAGCAGAGAGGTGTACCAAGAGACCCAGTACTTC. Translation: CASREVYQETQYF.